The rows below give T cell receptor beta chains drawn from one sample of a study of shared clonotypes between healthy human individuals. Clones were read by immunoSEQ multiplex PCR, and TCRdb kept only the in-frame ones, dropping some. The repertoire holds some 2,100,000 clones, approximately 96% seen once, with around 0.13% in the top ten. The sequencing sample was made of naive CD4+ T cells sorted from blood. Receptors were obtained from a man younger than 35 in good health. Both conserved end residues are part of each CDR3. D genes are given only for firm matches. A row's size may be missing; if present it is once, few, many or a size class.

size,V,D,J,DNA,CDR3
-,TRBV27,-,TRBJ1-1,TGTGCCAGCAGTTTATGGGGGCCCGGGGACACTGAAGCTTTCTTT,CASSLWGPGDTEAFF
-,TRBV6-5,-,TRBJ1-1,TGTGCCAGCAGCCCCCGAGGGGGGTGGAACACTGAAGCTTTCTTT,CASSPRGGWNTEAFF
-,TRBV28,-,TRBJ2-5,TGTGCCAGCAGGTCGTTTGGGGGAGCCCAGTACTTC,CASRSFGGAQYF
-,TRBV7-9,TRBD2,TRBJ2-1,TGTGCCAGCAGCTTAGATAGCGGGGTTACGAATGAGCAGTTCTTC,CASSLDSGVTNEQFF
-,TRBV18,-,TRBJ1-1,TGTGCCAGCTCACCACTCCTAGGTATCGCTGAAGCTTTCTTT,CASSPLLGIAEAFF
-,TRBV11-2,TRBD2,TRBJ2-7,TGTGCCAGCAGACGGGGGTTGGTAGCGGGAGGGAACTTTACGCAGCAGTACTTC,CASRRGLVAGGNFTQQYF
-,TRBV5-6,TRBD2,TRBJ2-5,TGTGCCAGCAGCTTGTTGGTGGGAGGGCCCCAGTACTTC,CASSLLVGGPQYF
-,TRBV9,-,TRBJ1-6,TGTGCCAGCAGCGTAGAACTACCGGGAGGGAGTTCACCCCTCCACTTT,CASSVELPGGSSPLHF
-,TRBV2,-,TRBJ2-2,TGTGCCAGCAGTGAGTTAGGTCTGAACACCGGGGAGCTGTTTTTT,CASSELGLNTGELFF
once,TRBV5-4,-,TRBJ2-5,TGTGCCAGCAGCTACCGCCGGGACAAGCAAGAGACCCAGTACTTC,CASSYRRDKQETQYF
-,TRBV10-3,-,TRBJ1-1,TGTGCCATCGGCCAGGACACGAACACTGAAGCTTTCTTT,CAIGQDTNTEAFF
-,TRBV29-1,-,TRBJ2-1,TGCAGCGTAGTAGGACTATCTGGTCTTCAGTTCTTC,CSVVGLSGLQFF
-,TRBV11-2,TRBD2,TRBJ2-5,TGTGCCAGCAGCCCGGAATCCGGGAGGGCCCGGGAGACCCAGTACTTC,CASSPESGRARETQYF
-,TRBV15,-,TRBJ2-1,TGTGCCACCAGCAGAGACGGGGGCTACAATGAGCAGTTCTTC,CATSRDGGYNEQFF
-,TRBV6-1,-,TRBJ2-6,TGTGCCAGCAGTGGTCCGGCTGGCTCTGGGGCCAACGTCCTGACTTTC,CASSGPAGSGANVLTF
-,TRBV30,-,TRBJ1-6,TGTGCCTGGAGTGTACGGCGGAGGACAAATAATTCACCCCTCCACTTT,CAWSVRRRTNNSPLHF
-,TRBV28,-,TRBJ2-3,TGTGCCAGCACGGGGTCCGCAACAGATACGCAGTATTTT,CASTGSATDTQYF
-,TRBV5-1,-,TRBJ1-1,TGCGCCAGCAGCTTAATGGACAGCTCCACTGAAGCTTTCTTT,CASSLMDSSTEAFF
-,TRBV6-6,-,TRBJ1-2,TGTGCCAGCAGCCGGGATTTCGGCGGTGGATTCTATGGCTACACCTTC,CASSRDFGGGFYGYTF
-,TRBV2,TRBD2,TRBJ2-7,TGTGCCAGCAGTGTCCCCCCCCGTCGACTAGCGGGATACTACGAGCAGTACTTC,CASSVPPRRLAGYYEQYF
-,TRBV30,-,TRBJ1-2,TGTGCCTGGACCGGCAGAGGGGGAGATGGCTACACCTTC,CAWTGRGGDGYTF
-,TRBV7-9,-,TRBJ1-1,TGTGCCAGCAGCTTTATCGACTTCACAGGGAACACTGAAGCTTTCTTT,CASSFIDFTGNTEAFF
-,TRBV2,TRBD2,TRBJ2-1,TGTGCCAGCAGCGGACTAGCGGGAGTGAATGAGCAGTTCTTC,CASSGLAGVNEQFF
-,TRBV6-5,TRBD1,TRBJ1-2,TGTGCCAGCAGGGGACAGGGGTACGGCTACACCTTC,CASRGQGYGYTF
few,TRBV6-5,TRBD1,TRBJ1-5,TGTGCCAGCAGCCGGGACAGCCTCAATCAGCCCCAGCATTTT,CASSRDSLNQPQHF
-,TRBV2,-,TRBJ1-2,TGTGCCAGCAGCTCACAGGCGACCTATGGCTACACCTTC,CASSSQATYGYTF
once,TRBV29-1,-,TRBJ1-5,TGCAGCGTTGAAGATCTGGGAAACGGTCAGCCCCAGCATTTT,CSVEDLGNGQPQHF
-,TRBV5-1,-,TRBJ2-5,TGCGCCAGCAGCAAGGGCTTACAAGAGACCCAGTACTTC,CASSKGLQETQYF
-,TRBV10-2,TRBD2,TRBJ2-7,TGCGCCAGCATTGGGACTAGTTACGAGCAGTACTTC,CASIGTSYEQYF
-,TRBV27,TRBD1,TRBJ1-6,TGTGCCAGCAGAGACAGGGGGAATTCACCCCTCCACTTT,CASRDRGNSPLHF
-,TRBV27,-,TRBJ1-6,TGTGCCAGCAGTTTCACACACAGGGTTGATAATTCACCCCTCCACTTT,CASSFTHRVDNSPLHF
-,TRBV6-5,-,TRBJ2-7,TGTGCCAGCAGTTATAGTAGATCCTACGAGCAGTACTTC,CASSYSRSYEQYF
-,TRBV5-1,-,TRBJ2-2,TGCGCCAGCAGAACCGGACAGCACACCGGGGAGCTGTTTTTT,CASRTGQHTGELFF
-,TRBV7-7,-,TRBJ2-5,TGTGCTAGCAGCTTAGGGGGCCTGGGAGGCCAAGAGACCCAGTACTTC,CASSLGGLGGQETQYF
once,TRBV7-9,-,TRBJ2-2,TGTGCCAGCAGTTACCCCACGGGGGCGGGCACCGGGGAGCTGTTTTTT,CASSYPTGAGTGELFF
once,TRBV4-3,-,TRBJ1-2,TGCGCCAGCAGCCAAGCGTCTCAACCTATCGTCTACACCTTC,CASSQASQPIVYTF
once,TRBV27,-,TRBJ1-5,TGTGCCAGCAGTTTTGTGATGAGCAATCAGCCCCAGCATTTT,CASSFVMSNQPQHF
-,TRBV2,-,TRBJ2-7,TGTGCCAGCAGGTTAGAGAGGGGAGGCACCTACGAGCAGTACTTC,CASRLERGGTYEQYF
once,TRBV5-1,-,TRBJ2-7,TGCGCCAGCAGCACCGGGGACACCTCCTACGAGCAGTACTTC,CASSTGDTSYEQYF
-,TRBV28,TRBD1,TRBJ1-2,TGTGCCAGCAGCTACAGGGGGGTCTATGGCTACACCTTC,CASSYRGVYGYTF
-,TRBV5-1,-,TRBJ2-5,TGCGCCAGCAGCGGGGCAGTGTCACCCCAAGAGACCCAGTACTTC,CASSGAVSPQETQYF
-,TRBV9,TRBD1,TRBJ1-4,TGTGCCAGCAGCATTAGGACAGGGGGGAACGAAAAACTGTTTTTT,CASSIRTGGNEKLFF
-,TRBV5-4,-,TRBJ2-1,TGTGCCAGCAGCTTGTTCCAGGGCTACTTGGTTTACAATGAGCAGTTCTTC,CASSLFQGYLVYNEQFF
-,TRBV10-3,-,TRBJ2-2,TGTGCCAGCATTGGAGGAGCCCTAACCGGGGAGCTGTTTTTT,CASIGGALTGELFF
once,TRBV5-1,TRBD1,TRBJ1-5,TGCGCCAGCAGCTTGGGGACAGGAGGCAATCAGCCCCAGCATTTT,CASSLGTGGNQPQHF
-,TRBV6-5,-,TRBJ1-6,TGTGCCAGTGCCATAGGGGCTTGGTCACCCCTCCACTTT,CASAIGAWSPLHF
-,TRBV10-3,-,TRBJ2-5,TGTGCCATCAACCGGGAGAGGCAAGAGACCCAGTACTTC,CAINRERQETQYF
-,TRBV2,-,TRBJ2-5,TGTGCCAGCAGCTTACCGGGACTTGGAATTGGGACCCAGTACTTC,CASSLPGLGIGTQYF
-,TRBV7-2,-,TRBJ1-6,TGTGCCAGCAGCTTTTCCCTGGACAGATCCACTTTTGGTTCACCCCTCCACTTT,CASSFSLDRSTFGSPLHF
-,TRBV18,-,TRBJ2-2,TGTGCCAGCTCACCCCCCGTGGGTGGACACGGGCCCACCGGGGAGCTGTTTTTT,CASSPPVGGHGPTGELFF
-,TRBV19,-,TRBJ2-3,TGTGCCAGTAGTGACAGGTACACAGATACGCAGTATTTT,CASSDRYTDTQYF
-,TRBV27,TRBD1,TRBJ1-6,TGTGCCAGCAGATCGACAGGGGTCTCACCCCTCCACTTT,CASRSTGVSPLHF
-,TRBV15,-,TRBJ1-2,TGTGCCACCAGCAGAGATCGGGCAGGCGGACGTTACTATGGCTACACCTTC,CATSRDRAGGRYYGYTF
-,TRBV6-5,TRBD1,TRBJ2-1,TGTGCCAGCAGCCGACAGGGCTACAATGAGCAGTTCTTC,CASSRQGYNEQFF
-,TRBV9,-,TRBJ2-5,TGTGCCAGCAGCCTCGGAAGGCAACAAGAGACCCAGTACTTC,CASSLGRQQETQYF
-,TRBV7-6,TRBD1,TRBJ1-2,TGTGCCAGCAGCTTAGCCCACAGGGGATTTTATGGCTACACCTTC,CASSLAHRGFYGYTF